This T cell receptor beta chain originates from a study of blood T cell repertoires in COVID-19. Overall study context: T cells, B-cell-depleted T cells, or PBMCs provided the cDNA or gDNA that served as material.

This clone was seen just once. In the study's own analysis: For nucleated cells, counts were estimated from reference gene primer amplification. Assay used: immunoSEQ multiplex PCR; TCRdb lists only in-frame clones, some missing. V and J calls and clone size come straight from that table; D and trimming were deduced from the DNA. The repertoire holds over 200,000 clones, with less than 90% as singletons. Germline V gene sequence: CDR1 SGHRS, CDR2 YFSETQ. Trimming pared 3 bases from V and 5 bases from J, leaving 15 bases between. The CDR3 sequence is 15 residues long. The J gene is TRBJ2-4, the V gene TRBV5-1, with a possible D match to TRBD2 (6 bases). The sequence was collected from a man between 35 and 55 years old with active or convalescent COVID-19. Sequences were obtained from peripheral blood. CDR3 nucleotide sequence: TGCGCCAGCAGCTATCAGGCGGGGTTTGAAAACATTCAGTACTTC. This translates into CASSYQAGFENIQYF.